This T cell receptor beta chain appears in the sequencing data of a study of T cell clonality in common variable immunodeficiency. The study's findings and limits: T cell subpopulation sequencing would be needed to explain CVID clonality. Reportedly, TCR beta sequences from common variable immunodeficiency showed fewer deletions and N-nucleotide insertions. Shared TCRbeta clones were fewer between CVID subjects than controls. TCRbeta clonality was increased in CVID versus healthy controls.

In germline, CDR1 is LNHDA, CDR2 SQIVND (reference sequence). This CDR3 has 15 residues. V was clipped by 0 bases and J by 6 bases, with 14 bases between them. This clone was seen more than once but under ten times. Its specificity is unknown. Read data end 3 residues before the CDR3 end; the end is taken from the germline J gene. Donors gave about 5 to 9 ml heparinized peripheral whole blood. The protocol was immunoSEQ multiplex PCR, while the TCRdb copy is restricted to in-frame clones and leaves out a portion. The specimen has more than 30,000 clones, none found just once. The V gene is TRBV19, the J gene TRBJ1-2; tentative D call: TRBD1 (5 bases). What was sequenced was peripheral blood mononuclear cells. This TCR was sampled from a human donor with common variable immunodeficiency. The DNA read from the CDR3 is TGTGCCAGTAGTATAGATCCGCGGGGGAGGAATGGC. Residues: CASSIDPRGRNG. The full-length CDR3 reads as CASSIDPRGRNGYTF.